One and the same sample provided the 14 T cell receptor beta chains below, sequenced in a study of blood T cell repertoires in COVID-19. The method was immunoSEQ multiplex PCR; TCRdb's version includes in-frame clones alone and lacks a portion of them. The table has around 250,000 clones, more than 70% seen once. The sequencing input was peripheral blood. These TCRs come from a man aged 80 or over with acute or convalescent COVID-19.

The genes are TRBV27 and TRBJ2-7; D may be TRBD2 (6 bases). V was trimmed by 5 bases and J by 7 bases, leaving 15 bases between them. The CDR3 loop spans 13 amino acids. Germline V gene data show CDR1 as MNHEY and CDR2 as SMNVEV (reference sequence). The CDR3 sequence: CASSPRLVVEQYF. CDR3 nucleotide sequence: TGTGCCAGCAGTCCCCGACTAGTGGTTGAGCAGTACTTC.

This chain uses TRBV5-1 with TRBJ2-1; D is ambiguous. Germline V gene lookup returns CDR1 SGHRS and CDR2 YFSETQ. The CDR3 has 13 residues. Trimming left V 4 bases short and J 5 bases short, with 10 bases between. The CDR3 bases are TGCGCCAGCAGCCCCCACAGAGACAATGAGCAGTTCTTC. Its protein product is CASSPHRDNEQFF.

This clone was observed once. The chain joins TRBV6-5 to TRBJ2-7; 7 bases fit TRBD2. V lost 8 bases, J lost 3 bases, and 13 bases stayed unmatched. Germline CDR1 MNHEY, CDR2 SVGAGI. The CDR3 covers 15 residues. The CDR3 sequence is CASAWTSSTNYEQYF. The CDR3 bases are TGTGCCAGCGCCTGGACTAGTTCAACGAACTACGAGCAGTACTTC.

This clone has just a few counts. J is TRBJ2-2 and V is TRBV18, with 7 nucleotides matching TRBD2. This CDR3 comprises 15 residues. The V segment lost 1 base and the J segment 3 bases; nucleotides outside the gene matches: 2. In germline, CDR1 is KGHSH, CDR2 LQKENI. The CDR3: CASSPLGGDTGELFF. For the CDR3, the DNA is TGTGCCAGCTCACCACTGGGAGGGGACACCGGGGAGCTGTTTTTT.

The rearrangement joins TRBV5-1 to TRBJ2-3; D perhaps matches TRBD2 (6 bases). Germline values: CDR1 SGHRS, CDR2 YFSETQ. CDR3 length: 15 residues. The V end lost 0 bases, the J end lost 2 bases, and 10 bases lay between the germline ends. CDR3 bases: TGCGCCAGCAGCTTGGCCGGGGGTCTCACAGATACGCAGTATTTT. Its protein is CASSLAGGLTDTQYF.

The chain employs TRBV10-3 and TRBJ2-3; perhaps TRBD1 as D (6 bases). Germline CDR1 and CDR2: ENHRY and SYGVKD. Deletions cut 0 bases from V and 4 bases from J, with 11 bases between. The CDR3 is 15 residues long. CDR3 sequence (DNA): TGTGCCATCAGTGAGTCGTCAGGGGTCCCAGATACGCAGTATTTT. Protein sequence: CAISESSGVPDTQYF.

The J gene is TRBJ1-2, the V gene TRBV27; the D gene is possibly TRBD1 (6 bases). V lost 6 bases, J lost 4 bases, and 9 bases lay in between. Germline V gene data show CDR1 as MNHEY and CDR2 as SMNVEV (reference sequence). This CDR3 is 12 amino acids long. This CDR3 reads CASSQGRYGYTF. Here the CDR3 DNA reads TGTGCCAGCAGCCAGGGGCGCTATGGCTACACCTTC.

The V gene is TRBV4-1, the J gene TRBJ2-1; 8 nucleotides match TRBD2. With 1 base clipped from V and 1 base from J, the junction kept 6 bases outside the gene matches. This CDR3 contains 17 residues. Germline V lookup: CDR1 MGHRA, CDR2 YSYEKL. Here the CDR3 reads CASSQAAAGGSYNEQFF. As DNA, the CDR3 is TGCGCCAGCAGCCAAGCCGCTGCGGGGGGTTCCTACAATGAGCAGTTCTTC.

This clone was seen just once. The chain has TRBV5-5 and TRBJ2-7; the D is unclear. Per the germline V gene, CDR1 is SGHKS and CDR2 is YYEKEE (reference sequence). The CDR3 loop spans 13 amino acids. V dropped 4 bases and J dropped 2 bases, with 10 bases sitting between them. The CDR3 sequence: CASSTPPTYEQYF. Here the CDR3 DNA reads TGTGCCAGCAGCACGCCCCCTACCTACGAGCAGTACTTC.

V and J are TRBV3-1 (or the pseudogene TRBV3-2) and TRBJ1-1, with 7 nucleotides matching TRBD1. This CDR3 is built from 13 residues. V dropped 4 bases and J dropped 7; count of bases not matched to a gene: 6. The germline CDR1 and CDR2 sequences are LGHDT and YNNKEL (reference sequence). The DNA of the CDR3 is TGTGCCAGCAGCCTCCGGGACAGCAATGAAGCTTTCTTT. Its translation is CASSLRDSNEAFF.

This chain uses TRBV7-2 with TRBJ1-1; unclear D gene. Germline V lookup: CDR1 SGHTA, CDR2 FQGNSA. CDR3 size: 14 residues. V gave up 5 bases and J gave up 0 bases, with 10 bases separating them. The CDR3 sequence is CASSPLAVNTEAFF. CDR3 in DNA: TGTGCCAGCAGCCCACTGGCGGTGAACACTGAAGCTTTCTTT.

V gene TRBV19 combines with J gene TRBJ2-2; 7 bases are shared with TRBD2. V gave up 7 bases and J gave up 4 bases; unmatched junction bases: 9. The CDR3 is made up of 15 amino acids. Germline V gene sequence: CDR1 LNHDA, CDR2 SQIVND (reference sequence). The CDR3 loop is CASTSGTLPTGELFF. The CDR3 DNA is TGTGCCAGTACTAGCGGCACATTGCCCACCGGGGAGCTGTTTTTT. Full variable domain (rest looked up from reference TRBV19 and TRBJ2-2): DGGITQSPKYLFRKEGQNVTLSCEQNLNHDAMYWYRQDPGQGLRLIYYSQIVNDFQKGDIAEGYSVSREKKESFPLTVTSAQKNPTAFYLCASTSGTLPTGELFFGEGSRLTVL.

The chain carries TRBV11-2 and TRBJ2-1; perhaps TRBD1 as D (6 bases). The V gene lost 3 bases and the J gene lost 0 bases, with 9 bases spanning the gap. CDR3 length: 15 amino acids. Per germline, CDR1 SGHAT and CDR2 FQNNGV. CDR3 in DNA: TGTGCCAGCAGCTTTGACAGGCCCTCCTACAATGAGCAGTTCTTC. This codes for CASSFDRPSYNEQFF.

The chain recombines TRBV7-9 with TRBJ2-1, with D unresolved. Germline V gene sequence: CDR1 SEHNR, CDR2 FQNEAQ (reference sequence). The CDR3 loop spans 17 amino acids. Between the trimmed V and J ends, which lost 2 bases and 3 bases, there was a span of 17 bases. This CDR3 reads CASSLSVTPQIYNEQFF. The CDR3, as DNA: TGTGCCAGCAGCTTATCCGTGACACCGCAAATCTACAATGAGCAGTTCTTC.